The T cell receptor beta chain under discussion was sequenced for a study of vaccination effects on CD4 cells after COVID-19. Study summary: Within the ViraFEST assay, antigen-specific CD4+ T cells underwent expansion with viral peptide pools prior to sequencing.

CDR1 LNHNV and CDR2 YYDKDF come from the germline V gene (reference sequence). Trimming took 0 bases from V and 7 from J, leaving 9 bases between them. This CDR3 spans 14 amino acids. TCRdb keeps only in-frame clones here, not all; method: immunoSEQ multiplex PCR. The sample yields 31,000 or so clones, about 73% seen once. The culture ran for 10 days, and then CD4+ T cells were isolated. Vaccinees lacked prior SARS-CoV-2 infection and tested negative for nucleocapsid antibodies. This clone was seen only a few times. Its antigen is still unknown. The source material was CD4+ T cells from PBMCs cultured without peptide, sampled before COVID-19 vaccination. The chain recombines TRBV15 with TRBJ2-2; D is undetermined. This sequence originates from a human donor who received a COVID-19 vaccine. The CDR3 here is CATSREKGIGELFF. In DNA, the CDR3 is TGTGCCACCAGCAGAGAGAAGGGAATCGGGGAGCTGTTTTTT.